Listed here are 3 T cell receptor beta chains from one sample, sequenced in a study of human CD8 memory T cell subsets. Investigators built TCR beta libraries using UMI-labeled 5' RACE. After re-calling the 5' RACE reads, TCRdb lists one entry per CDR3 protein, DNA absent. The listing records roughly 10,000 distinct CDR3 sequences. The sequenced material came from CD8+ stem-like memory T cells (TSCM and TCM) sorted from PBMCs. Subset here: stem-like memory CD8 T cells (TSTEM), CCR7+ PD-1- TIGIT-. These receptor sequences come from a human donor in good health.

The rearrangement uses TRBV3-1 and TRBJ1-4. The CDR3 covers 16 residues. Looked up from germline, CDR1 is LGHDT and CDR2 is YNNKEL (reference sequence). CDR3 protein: CASSQGALRNGEKLFF.

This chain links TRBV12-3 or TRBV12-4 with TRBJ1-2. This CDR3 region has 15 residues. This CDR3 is CASSPLGKGGYGYTF.

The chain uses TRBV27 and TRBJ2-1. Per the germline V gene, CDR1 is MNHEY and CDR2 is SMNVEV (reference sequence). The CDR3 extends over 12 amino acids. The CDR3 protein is CASSSYEDEQFF.